Here is one T cell receptor (beta chain) with its context. Its target is not known. The source of the sample is a study of cytomegalovirus exposure and HLA in healthy donors. The CDR3 covers 16 residues. Germline lookup yields CDR1 MRHNA and CDR2 SNTAGT. V gave up 4 bases and J gave up 1 base, with 14 bases separating them. Participants comprised healthy donors of bone marrow. Study conclusions and caveats: Association of a missense DCLRE1C variant with TCR beta V- and J-gene trimming was reported in a later analysis. According to reports, the classifier identified cytomegalovirus status with high specificity and sensitivity. There was a cluster of highly shared sequence variants that was likely a sequencing artifact.

PCR involved 60 Vbeta and 13 Jbeta primers. Sequenced by immunoSEQ multiplex PCR; TCRdb stores in-frame clones only, minus some. The table has around 90,000 clones, approximately 64% seen once. The receptor's source is a boy between 10 and 17 years old in good health and CMV-seropositive. Sequenced input: PBMCs. This chain uses TRBV6-4 with TRBJ2-1; D is undetermined. The DNA for the CDR3 is TGTGCCAGCAGTGCGGAAGGCCTCGGGTCCTACAATGAGCAGTTCTTC. Its translation: CASSAEGLGSYNEQFF.